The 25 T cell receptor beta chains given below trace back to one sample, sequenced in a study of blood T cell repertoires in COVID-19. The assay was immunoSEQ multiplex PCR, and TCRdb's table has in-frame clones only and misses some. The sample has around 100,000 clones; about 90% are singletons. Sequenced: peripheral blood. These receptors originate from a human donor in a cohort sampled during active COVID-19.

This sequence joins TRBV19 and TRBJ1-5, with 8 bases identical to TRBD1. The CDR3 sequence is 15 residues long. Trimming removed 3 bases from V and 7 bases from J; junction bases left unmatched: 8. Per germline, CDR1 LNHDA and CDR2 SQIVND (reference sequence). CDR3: CASSMSTGGSQPQHF. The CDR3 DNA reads TGTGCCAGTAGTATGTCTACAGGGGGAAGCCAGCCCCAGCATTTT.

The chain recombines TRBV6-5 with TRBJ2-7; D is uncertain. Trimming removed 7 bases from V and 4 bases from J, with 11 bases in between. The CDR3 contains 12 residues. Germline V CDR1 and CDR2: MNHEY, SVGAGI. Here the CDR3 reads CASNRGAYEQYF. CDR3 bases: TGTGCCAGCAACCGAGGAGCTTACGAGCAGTACTTC.

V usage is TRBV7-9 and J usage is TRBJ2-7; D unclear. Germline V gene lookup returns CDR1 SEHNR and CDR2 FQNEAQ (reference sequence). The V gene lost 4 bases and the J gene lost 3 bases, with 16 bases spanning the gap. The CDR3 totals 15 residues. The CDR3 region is CASSYDSTALYEQYF. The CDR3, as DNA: TGTGCCAGCAGCTACGACTCTACCGCTCTCTACGAGCAGTACTTC.

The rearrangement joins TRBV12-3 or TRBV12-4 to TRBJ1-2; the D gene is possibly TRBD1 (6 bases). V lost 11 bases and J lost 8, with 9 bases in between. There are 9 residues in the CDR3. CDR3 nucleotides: TGTGCCCAAGGGGGAGGCTACACCTTC. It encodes CAQGGGYTF.

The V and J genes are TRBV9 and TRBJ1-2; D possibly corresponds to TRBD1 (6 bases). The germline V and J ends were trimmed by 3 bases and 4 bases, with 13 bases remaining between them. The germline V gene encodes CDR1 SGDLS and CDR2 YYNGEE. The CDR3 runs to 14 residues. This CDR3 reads CASSDGGQFYGYTF. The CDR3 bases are TGTGCCAGCAGCGATGGCGGACAGTTCTATGGCTACACCTTC.

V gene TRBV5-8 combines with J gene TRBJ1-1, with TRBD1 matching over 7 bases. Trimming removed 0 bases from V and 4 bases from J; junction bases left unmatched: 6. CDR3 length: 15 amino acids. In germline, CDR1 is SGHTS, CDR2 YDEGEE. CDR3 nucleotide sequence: TGTGCCAGCAGCTTGGTTAGACAGGGACCCACTGAAGCTTTCTTT. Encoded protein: CASSLVRQGPTEAFF.

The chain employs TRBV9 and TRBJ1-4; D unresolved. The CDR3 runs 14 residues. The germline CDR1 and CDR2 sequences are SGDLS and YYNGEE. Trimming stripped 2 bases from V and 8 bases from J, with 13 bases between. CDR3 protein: CASSVTSIGEKLFF. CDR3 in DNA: TGTGCCAGCAGCGTCACATCAATCGGGGAAAAACTGTTTTTT.

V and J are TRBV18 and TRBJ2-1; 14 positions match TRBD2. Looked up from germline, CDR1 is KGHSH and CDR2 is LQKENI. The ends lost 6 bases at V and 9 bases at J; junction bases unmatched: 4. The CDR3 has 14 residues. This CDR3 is CASSRGTSGSEQFF. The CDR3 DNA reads TGTGCCAGCTCTCGAGGGACTAGCGGGAGTGAGCAGTTCTTC.

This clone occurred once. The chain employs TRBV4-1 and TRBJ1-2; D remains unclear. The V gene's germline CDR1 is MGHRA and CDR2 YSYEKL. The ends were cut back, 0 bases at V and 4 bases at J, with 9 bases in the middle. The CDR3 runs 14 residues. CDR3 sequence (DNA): TGCGCCAGCAGCCAAGAGGAGACCGGCTATGGCTACACCTTC. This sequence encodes CASSQEETGYGYTF.

CDR3 protein: CASSFGLAGGRTGELFF. DNA for the CDR3: TGTGCCAGCAGTTTTGGTCTTGCGGGAGGGCGCACCGGGGAGCTGTTTTTT. The V gene is TRBV27, the J gene TRBJ2-2; 9 bases align to TRBD2. Germline CDR1 is MNHEY and CDR2 is SMNVEV (reference sequence). V gave up 3 bases and J gave up 4 bases; unmatched junction bases: 9. The CDR3 has 17 amino acids.

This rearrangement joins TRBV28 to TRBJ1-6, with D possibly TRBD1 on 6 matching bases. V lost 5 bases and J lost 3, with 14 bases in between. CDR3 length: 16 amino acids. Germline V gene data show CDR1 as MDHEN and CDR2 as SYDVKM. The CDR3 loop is CASSTTRQVYNSPLHF. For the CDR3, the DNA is TGTGCCAGCAGTACAACAAGACAGGTCTATAATTCACCCCTCCACTTT.

CDR3 loop: CASTPDTNYGYTF. The CDR3 DNA is TGTGCCAGCACCCCGGACACTAACTATGGCTACACCTTC. The rearrangement uses TRBV6-5 and TRBJ1-2; possibly TRBD1 for D (5 bases). Germline-derived CDR1 and CDR2 are MNHEY and SVGAGI. This CDR3 is 13 amino acids long. The V end was cut by 7 bases, the J end by 0 bases, with 9 bases between.

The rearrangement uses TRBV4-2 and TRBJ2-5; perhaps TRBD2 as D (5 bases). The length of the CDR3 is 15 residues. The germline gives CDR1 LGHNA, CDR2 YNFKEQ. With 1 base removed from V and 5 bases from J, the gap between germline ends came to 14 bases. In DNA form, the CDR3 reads TGTGCCAGCAGCCAAGCTCTCGGACTGGGGGAGACCCAGTACTTC. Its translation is CASSQALGLGETQYF.

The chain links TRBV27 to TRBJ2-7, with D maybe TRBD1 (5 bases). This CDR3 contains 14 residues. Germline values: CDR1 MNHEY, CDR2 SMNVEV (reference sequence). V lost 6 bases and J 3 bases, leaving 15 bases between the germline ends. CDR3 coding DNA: TGTGCCAGCAGCTTAGGCTCAGGGTACTACGAGCAGTACTTC. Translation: CASSLGSGYYEQYF.

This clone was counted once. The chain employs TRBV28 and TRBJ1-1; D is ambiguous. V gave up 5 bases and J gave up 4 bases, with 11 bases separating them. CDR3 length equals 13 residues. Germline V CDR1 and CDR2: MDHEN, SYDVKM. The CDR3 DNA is TGTGCCAGCAGTCCCGGGGAGGTCACTGAAGCTTTCTTT. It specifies CASSPGEVTEAFF.

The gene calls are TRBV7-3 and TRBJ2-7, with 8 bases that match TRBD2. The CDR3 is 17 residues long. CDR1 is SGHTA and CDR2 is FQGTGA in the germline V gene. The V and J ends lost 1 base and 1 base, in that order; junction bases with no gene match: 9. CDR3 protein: CASSLNSGDENSYEQYF. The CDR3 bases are TGTGCCAGCAGCTTAAATAGCGGGGATGAGAATTCCTACGAGCAGTACTTC.

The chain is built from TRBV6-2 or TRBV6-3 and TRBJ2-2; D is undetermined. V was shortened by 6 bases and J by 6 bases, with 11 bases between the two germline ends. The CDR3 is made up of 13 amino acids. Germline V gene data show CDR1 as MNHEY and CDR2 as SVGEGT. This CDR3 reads CASSAGVAGELFF. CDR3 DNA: TGTGCCAGCAGCGCCGGAGTAGCCGGGGAGCTGTTTTTT.

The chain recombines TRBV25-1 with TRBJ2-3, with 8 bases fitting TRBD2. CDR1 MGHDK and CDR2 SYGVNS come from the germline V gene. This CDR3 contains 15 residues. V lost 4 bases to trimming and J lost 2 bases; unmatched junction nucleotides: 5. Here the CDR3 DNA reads TGTGCCAGCAGTGCGGGGGGGGGCGACACAGATACGCAGTATTTT. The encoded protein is CASSAGGGDTDTQYF.

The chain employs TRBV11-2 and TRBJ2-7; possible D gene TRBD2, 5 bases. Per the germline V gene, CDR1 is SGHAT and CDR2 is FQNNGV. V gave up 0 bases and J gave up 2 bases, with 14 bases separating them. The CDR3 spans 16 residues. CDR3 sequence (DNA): TGTGCCAGCAGCTTAGAGCCCGGGGTGAGAGCCTACGAGCAGTACTTC. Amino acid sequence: CASSLEPGVRAYEQYF.

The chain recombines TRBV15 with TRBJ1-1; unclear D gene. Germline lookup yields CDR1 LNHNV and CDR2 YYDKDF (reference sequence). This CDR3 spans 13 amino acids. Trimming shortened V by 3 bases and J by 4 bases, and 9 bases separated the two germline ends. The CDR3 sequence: CATSSVASTEAFF. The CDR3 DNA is TGTGCCACCAGCAGCGTCGCGAGCACTGAAGCTTTCTTT.

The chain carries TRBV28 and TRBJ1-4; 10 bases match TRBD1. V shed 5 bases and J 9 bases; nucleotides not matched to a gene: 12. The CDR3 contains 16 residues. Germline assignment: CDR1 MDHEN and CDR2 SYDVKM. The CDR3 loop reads CASSPPGQGKSQKLFF. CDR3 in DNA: TGTGCCAGCAGTCCGCCGGGACAGGGGAAGAGCCAAAAACTGTTTTTT.

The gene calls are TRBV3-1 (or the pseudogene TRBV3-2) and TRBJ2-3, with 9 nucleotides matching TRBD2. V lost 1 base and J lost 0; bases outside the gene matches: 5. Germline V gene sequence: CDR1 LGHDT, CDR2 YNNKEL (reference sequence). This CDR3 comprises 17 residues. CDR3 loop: CASSQALAGISTDTQYF. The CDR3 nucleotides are TGTGCCAGCAGCCAAGCTCTAGCGGGAATAAGCACAGATACGCAGTATTTT.

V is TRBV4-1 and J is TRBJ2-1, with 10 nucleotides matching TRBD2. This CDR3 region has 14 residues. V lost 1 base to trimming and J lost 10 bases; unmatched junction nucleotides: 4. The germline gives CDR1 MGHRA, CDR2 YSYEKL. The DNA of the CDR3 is TGCGCCAGCAGCCAAGTTACTAGCGGGGCGGAGCAGTTCTTC. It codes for CASSQVTSGAEQFF.

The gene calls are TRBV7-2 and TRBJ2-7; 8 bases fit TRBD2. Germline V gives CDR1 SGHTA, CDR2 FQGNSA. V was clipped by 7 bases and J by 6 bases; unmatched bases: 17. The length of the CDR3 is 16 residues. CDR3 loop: CASTPGGAGGVSEQYF. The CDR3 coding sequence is TGTGCCAGCACCCCGGGCGGGGCGGGAGGTGTCAGCGAGCAGTACTTC.

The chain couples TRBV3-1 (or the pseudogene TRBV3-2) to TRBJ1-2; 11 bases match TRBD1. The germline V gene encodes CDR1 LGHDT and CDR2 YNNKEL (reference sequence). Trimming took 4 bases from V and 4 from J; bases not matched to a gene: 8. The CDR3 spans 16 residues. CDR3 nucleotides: TGTGCCAGCAGCCCGATCCTCGGGACAGGGGGCTATGGCTACACCTTC. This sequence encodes CASSPILGTGGYGYTF.